Each of the 10 T cell receptor beta chains below was sequenced from the same sample in a study of cytomegalovirus exposure and HLA in healthy donors. PCR amplification relied on 60 Vbeta primers (plus 13 Jbeta primers). Using immunoSEQ multiplex PCR, the repertoire was profiled, and TCRdb retains in-frame clones only, with some absent. The table lists around 100,000 clones, roughly 75% of them singletons. What was sequenced was PBMCs. These receptors were collected from a woman between 18 and 30 years old in good health and CMV-seropositive.

This clone has just one count. The chain recombines TRBV11-2 with TRBJ2-1; a weak D match, TRBD2 (5 bases). The CDR3 is made up of 15 amino acids. The germline CDR1 and CDR2 sequences are SGHAT and FQNNGV. Trimming left V 2 bases short and J 8 bases short, with 16 bases between. The CDR3 DNA reads as TGTGCCAGCAGCTTAACCTGGGCTAGCTGGGATGAGCAGTTCTTC. Its protein product is CASSLTWASWDEQFF.

A single count supports this clone. The genes are TRBV4-3 and TRBJ2-3, with D maybe TRBD2 (6 bases). This CDR3 spans 12 amino acids. V dropped 6 bases and J dropped 10 bases, with 14 bases sitting between them. CDR1 LGHNA and CDR2 YSLEER come from the germline V gene. The CDR3 protein is CASSAGSKAQYF. DNA for the CDR3: TGCGCCAGCAGTGCCGGGAGTAAGGCGCAGTATTTT.

This clone was observed a handful of times. The chain carries TRBV9 and TRBJ1-1, with D unresolved. Trimming shortened V by 6 bases and J by 4 bases, and 10 bases separated the two germline ends. CDR1 SGDLS and CDR2 YYNGEE come from the germline V gene. The CDR3 is 12 residues long. The CDR3 nucleotides read TGTGCCAGCACCAGTCCCGCCACTGAAGCTTTCTTT. Amino acids: CASTSPATEAFF.

This clone turned up a few times. V and J are TRBV28 and TRBJ1-2, with 8 bases identical to TRBD1. Germline V CDR1 and CDR2: MDHEN, SYDVKM. This CDR3 comprises 18 residues. The junction had 18 bases not matched to a gene; V was cut back by 5 bases and J by 4 bases. The CDR3 protein is CASSKDPGQVFSLYGYTF. CDR3 DNA sequence: TGTGCCAGCAGTAAAGATCCGGGACAGGTTTTTTCCCTCTATGGCTACACCTTC.

This chain connects TRBV7-2 to TRBJ2-7; D remains unclear. Germline CDR1 SGHTA, CDR2 FQGNSA. Trimming removed 5 bases from V and 0 bases from J, with 8 bases in between. This CDR3 contains 13 residues. The CDR3 DNA reads TGTGCCAGCAGCCCCCTCTTCTCCTACGAGCAGTACTTC. Translated: CASSPLFSYEQYF.

The chain couples TRBV7-9 to TRBJ2-7; 10 nucleotides align to TRBD1. With V trimmed by 5 bases and J by 3 bases, 4 bases remained unmatched. The CDR3 totals 14 residues. The V gene's germline CDR1 is SEHNR and CDR2 FQNEAQ (reference sequence). The CDR3 spells CASSNRDRGYEQYF. The CDR3 nucleotides are TGTGCCAGCAGCAACCGGGACAGGGGCTACGAGCAGTACTTC. Variable domain in full (rest from reference TRBV7-9 and TRBJ2-7): DTGVSQNPRHKITKRGQNVTFRCDPISEHNRLYWYRQTLGQGPEFLTYFQNEAQLEKSRLLSDRFSAERPKGSFSTLEIQRTEQGDSAMYLCASSNRDRGYEQYFGPGTRLTVT.

The chain couples TRBV6-5 to TRBJ2-1; perhaps TRBD1 as D (5 bases). The CDR3 totals 15 residues. Germline values: CDR1 MNHEY, CDR2 SVGAGI. V was cut by 8 bases and J by 2 bases, with 16 bases left in between. The chain's CDR3 is CASCPRTFPYNEQFF. CDR3 DNA sequence: TGTGCCAGCTGCCCCCGGACATTCCCCTACAATGAGCAGTTCTTC.

The chain joins TRBV27 to TRBJ2-3; possibly TRBD2 for D (5 bases). Germline lookup yields CDR1 MNHEY and CDR2 SMNVEV (reference sequence). With 3 bases removed from V and 1 base from J, the gap between germline ends came to 8 bases. The CDR3 has 14 amino acids. This CDR3 is CASSFRRGTDTQYF. For the CDR3, the DNA is TGTGCCAGCAGTTTTCGGCGGGGCACAGATACGCAGTATTTT.

The chain joins TRBV7-9 to TRBJ1-4; D is ambiguous. V lost 6 bases and J 5 bases, leaving 13 bases between the germline ends. There are 14 residues in the CDR3. Germline V gene data show CDR1 as SEHNR and CDR2 as FQNEAQ (reference sequence). CDR3 protein: CASSVAEANEKLFF. The CDR3 DNA reads TGTGCCAGCAGTGTCGCGGAGGCGAATGAAAAACTGTTTTTT.

This clone was seen once. The rearrangement links TRBV29-1 to TRBJ1-2; TRBD1 matches 8 bases. Germline assignment: CDR1 SQVTM and CDR2 ANQGSEA. CDR3 length equals 12 residues. The V gene end was trimmed by 6 bases and the J gene end by 8 bases; junction bases not matched to a gene: 8. The CDR3 bases are TGCAGCGTAACAGGACAGGGAGACGGCTACACCTTC. It specifies CSVTGQGDGYTF. The variable domain in full, completed from reference TRBV29-1 and TRBJ1-2, reads SAVISQKPSRDICQRGTSLTIQCQVDSQVTMMFWYRQQPGQSLTLIATANQGSEATYESGFVIDKFPISRPNLTFSTLTVSNMSPEDSSIYLCSVTGQGDGYTFGSGTRLTVV.